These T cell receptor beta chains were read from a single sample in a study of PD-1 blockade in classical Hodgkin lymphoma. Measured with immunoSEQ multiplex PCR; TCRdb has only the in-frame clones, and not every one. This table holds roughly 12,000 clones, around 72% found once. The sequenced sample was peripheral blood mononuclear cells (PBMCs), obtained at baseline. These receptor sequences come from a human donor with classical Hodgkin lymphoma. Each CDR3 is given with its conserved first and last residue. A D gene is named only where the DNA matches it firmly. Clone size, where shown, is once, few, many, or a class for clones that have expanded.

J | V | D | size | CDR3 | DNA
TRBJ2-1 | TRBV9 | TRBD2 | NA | CASSASGRGDYNEQFF | TGTGCCAGCAGCGCCTCGGGGCGGGGGGACTACAATGAGCAGTTCTTC
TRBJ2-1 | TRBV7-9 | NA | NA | CASSLSISSYNEQFF | TGTGCCAGCAGCTTATCAATAAGCTCCTACAATGAGCAGTTCTTC
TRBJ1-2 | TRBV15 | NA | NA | CATSRGREGYGYTF | TGTGCCACCAGCAGAGGCAGGGAGGGCTATGGCTACACCTTC
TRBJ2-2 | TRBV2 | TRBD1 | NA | CASSLVEPGQRTGELFF | TGTGCCAGCAGTTTAGTCGAACCGGGACAGCGCACCGGGGAGCTGTTTTTT
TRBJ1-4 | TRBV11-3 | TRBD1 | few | CASSALWDSINEKLFF | TGTGCCAGCAGCGCCCTTTGGGACAGCATTAATGAAAAACTGTTTTTT
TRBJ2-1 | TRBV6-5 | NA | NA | CASALRGYDEQFF | TGTGCCAGCGCCCTGAGGGGGTACGATGAGCAGTTCTTC
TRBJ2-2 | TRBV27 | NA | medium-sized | CASSFTLAGELFF | TGTGCCAGCAGCTTCACTCTCGCCGGGGAGCTGTTTTTT
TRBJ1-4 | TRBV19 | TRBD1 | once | CASSMRQGNEKLFF | TGTGCCAGTAGTATGCGACAGGGCAATGAAAAACTGTTTTTT
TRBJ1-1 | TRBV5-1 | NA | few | CASSLAAEYTEAFF | TGCGCCAGCAGCTTGGCCGCGGAGTACACTGAAGCTTTCTTT
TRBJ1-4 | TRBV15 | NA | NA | CATSRDGGVGNEKLFF | TGTGCCACCAGCAGAGACGGGGGCGTTGGTAATGAAAAACTGTTTTTT
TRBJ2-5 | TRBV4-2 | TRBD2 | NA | CASSQAHGSGWGIAGGQETQYF | TGTGCCAGCAGCCAAGCTCACGGTTCCGGCTGGGGTATAGCGGGGGGGCAAGAGACCCAGTACTTC
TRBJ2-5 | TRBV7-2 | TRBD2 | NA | CASSLSSTSGQETQYF | TGTGCCAGCAGCTTATCATCGACTAGCGGCCAAGAGACCCAGTACTTC